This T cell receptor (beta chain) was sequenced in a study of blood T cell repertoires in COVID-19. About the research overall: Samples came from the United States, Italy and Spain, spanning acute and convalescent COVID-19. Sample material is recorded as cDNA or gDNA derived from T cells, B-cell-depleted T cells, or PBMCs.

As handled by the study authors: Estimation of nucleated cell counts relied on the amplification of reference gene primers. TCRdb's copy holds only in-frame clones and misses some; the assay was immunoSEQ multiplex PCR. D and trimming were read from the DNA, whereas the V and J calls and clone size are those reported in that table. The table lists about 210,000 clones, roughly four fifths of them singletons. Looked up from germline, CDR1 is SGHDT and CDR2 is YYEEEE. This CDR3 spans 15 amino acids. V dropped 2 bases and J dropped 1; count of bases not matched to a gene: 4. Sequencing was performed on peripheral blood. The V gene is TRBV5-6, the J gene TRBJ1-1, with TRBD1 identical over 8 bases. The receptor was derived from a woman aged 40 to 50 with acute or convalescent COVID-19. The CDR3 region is CASSLGQGWNTEAFF. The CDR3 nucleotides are TGTGCCAGCAGCTTAGGACAGGGATGGAACACTGAAGCTTTCTTT.